The rows below give T cell receptor beta chains drawn from one sample of a study of Ad26.COV2.S vaccination and SARS-CoV-2 variants. Profiled with immunoSEQ multiplex PCR; TCRdb holds only in-frame clones, not every one. The sample lists just over 350,000 clones, about 92% seen once, with 3.9% in the top ten. The source material was peripheral blood, sampled after recovery from COVID-19. These receptors all stem from a human donor who had recovered from COVID-19. CDR3s include the opening cysteine and the closing phenylalanine or tryptophan. D genes are given only for firm matches.

V,length,J,D,DNA,CDR3
TRBV19,14,TRBJ2-5,-,TGTGCCAGTAGTATGGACAGAGGACAAGAGACCCAGTACTTC,CASSMDRGQETQYF
TRBV5-1,15,TRBJ1-1,TRBD1,TGCGCCAGCAGATTGAACCCGGGACAGGGCACTGAAGCTTTCTTT,CASRLNPGQGTEAFF
TRBV5-4,16,TRBJ1-2,TRBD1,TGTGCCAGCAGCTTCAAATCCGGACAGGTGAACTATGGCTACACCTTC,CASSFKSGQVNYGYTF
TRBV19,14,TRBJ1-6,TRBD1,TGTGCCAGTAGCGGGACAGCTTATAATTCACCCCTCCACTTT,CASSGTAYNSPLHF
TRBV27,15,TRBJ2-2,-,TGTGCCAGCAGTCCGAACCCGAACAGGGCCGGGGAGCTGTTTTTT,CASSPNPNRAGELFF
TRBV7-2,13,TRBJ1-1,-,TGTGCCAGCAGCTTAGGACAGAACACTGAAGCTTTCTTT,CASSLGQNTEAFF
TRBV2,12,TRBJ2-5,-,TGTGCCAGCACGGCGGTAAAGCAGACCCAGTACTTC,CASTAVKQTQYF
TRBV7-6,13,TRBJ2-2,-,TGTGCCAGCAGCTTAGTAGAAGCCAGGGGCCTGTTTTTT,CASSLVEARGLFF
TRBV5-8,12,TRBJ1-1,-,TGTGCCAGCAGCTTGGACCTCATGGGAGCTTTCTTT,CASSLDLMGAFF
TRBV15,15,TRBJ2-3,TRBD2,TGTGCCACCACCTTGGGAGGGCAGGGAGCGGATACGCAGTATTTT,CATTLGGQGADTQYF